This TCR beta chain was observed in a study of blood T cells in healthy people across ages. Study-wide results and limits: Those diversity estimates obtained from one million T cells were thought to be underestimates. A strong correlation between TCR beta diversity and naive T cell percentage was seen. What prevented conclusive comparison of naive and antigen-experienced cells was that PBMCs were unsorted.

PCR was performed a second time for roughly 6 to 12 cycles using a sample-barcoded 5' primer and a J-beta primer mix. TCRdb processed the 5' RACE reads anew with MiXCR; each CDR3 protein has one entry. This table has about 290,000 distinct CDR3 sequences, around 30% appearing once. This CDR3 spans 11 amino acids. Germline loops: CDR1 KGHDR, CDR2 SFDVKD. V shed 8 bases and J shed 5 bases, with 9 bases lying between them. Each sample provided at least 6 micrograms of extracted total RNA. This clonotype was detected many times. The antigen is undetermined. This chain joins TRBV24-1 and TRBJ2-7, with D possibly matching TRBD1 (5 bases). The sequence came from an older woman in good health. Sequencing was performed on blood. DNA for the CDR3: TGTGCCACCATGTGGGGCGACGAGCAGTACTTC. Protein: CATMWGDEQYF.